The sequence of this T cell receptor beta chain was determined in a study of blood T cells in healthy people across ages. With a J-beta primer mix and a sample-barcoded 5' primer, a second PCR ran about 7 to 11 cycles. TCRdb processed the 5' RACE reads anew with MiXCR; each CDR3 protein has one entry. The sample has around 820,000 distinct CDR3 sequences, 25% seen once. V shed 7 bases and J shed 3 bases, with 10 bases lying between them. CDR3 length equals 12 residues. These same data were also listed under a study on T cells of mothers and their children. That paper adds: Per mother, over 8 million TCR beta CDR3 reads were obtained; per child, a few million. Versus unrelated pairs, overlap was slightly higher in related mother-child pairs, without reaching significance.

The V call is TRBV12-3 or TRBV12-4, the J call TRBJ2-7; D not resolved. Sequenced material: blood. The sequence was collected from a boy between 5 and 17 years old in good health. The CDR3 reads CASTSVGYEQYF. The CDR3, as DNA: TGTGCCAGCACCTCGGTTGGCTACGAGCAGTACTTC.